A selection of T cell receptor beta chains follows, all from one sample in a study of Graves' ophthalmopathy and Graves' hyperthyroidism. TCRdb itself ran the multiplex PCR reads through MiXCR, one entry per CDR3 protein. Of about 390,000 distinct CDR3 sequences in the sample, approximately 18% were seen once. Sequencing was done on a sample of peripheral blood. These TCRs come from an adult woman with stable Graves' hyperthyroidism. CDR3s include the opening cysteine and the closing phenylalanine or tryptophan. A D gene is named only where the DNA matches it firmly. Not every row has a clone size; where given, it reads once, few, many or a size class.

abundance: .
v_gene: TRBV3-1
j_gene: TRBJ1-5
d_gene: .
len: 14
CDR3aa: CASSRDGKNQPQHF
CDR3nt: TGTGCCAGCAGCCGAGACGGGAAGAATCAGCCCCAGCATTTT

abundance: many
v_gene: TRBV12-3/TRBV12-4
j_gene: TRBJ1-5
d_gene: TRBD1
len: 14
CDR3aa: CASSFGRGEQPQHF
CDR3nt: TGTGCCAGCAGTTTCGGCAGGGGGGAACAGCCCCAGCATTTT

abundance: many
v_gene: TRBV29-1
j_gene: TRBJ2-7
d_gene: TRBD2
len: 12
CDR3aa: CSVGEGPYEQYF
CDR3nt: TGCAGCGTGGGGGAGGGCCCCTACGAGCAGTACTTC

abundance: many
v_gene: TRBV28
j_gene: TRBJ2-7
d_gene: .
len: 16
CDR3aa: CASSLDGGRGAREQYF
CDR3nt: TGTGCCAGCAGTTTAGATGGTGGCAGGGGGGCTCGGGAGCAGTACTTC

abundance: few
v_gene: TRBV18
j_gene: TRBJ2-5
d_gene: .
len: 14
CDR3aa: CASSPGAGQETQYF
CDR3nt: TGTGCCAGCTCACCAGGGGCAGGACAGGAGACCCAGTACTTC

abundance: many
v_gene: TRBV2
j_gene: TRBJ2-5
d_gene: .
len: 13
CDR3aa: CASLTRTEETQYF
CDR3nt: TGTGCCAGCCTGACTAGGACGGAAGAGACCCAGTACTTC

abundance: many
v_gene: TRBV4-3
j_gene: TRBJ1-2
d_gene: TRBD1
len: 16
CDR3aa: CASSRTGGGGVYGYTF
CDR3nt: TGCGCCAGCAGCCGCACCGGGGGAGGGGGCGTCTATGGCTACACCTTC

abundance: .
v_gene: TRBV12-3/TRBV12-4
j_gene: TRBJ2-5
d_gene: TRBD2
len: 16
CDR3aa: CASSKKGLADWETQYF
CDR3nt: TGTGCCAGCAGCAAGAAGGGACTAGCGGATTGGGAGACCCAGTACTTC

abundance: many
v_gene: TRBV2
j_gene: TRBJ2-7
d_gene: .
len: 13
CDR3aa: CASSDEQGTPFVF
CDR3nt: TGTGCCAGCAGTGACGAGCAGGGGACCCCCTTTGTCTTC

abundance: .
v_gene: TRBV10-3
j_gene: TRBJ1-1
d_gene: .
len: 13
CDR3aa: CAISSSDPTEAFF
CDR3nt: TGTGCCATCAGCAGCTCGGACCCCACTGAAGCTTTCTTT

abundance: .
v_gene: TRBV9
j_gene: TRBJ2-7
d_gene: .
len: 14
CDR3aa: CASSSGTSFYEQYF
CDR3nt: TGTGCCAGCAGTTCCGGGACGAGCTTCTACGAGCAGTACTTC

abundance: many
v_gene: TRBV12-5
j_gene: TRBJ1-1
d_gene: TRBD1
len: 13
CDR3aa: CASGTGGLTEAFF
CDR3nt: TGTGCTAGTGGGACAGGGGGCTTGACTGAAGCTTTCTTT

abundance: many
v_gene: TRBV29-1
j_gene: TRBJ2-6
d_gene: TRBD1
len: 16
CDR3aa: CSAVTGPPSGANVLTF
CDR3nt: TGCAGCGCCGTGACAGGGCCCCCCTCTGGGGCCAACGTCCTGACTTTC

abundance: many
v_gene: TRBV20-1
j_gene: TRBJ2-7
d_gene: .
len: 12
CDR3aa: CSARWDGYEQYF
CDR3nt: TGCAGTGCTAGGTGGGATGGCTACGAGCAGTACTTC

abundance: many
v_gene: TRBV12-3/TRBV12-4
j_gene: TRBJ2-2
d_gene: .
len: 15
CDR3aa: CASSSSGQDTGELFF
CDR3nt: TGTGCCAGCAGTTCGTCGGGGCAGGACACCGGGGAGCTGTTTTTT

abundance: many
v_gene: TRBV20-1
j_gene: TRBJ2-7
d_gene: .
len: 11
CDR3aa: CSAKRAGEQYF
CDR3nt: TGCAGTGCCAAGCGGGCGGGGGAGCAGTACTTC

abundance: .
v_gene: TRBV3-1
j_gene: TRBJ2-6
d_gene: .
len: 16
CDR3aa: CASSQAGRSGANVLTF
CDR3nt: TGTGCCAGCAGCCAAGCGGGCCGCTCTGGGGCCAACGTCCTGACTTTC

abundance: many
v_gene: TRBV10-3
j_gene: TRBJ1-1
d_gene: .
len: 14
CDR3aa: CAISDSEPNTEAFF
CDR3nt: TGTGCCATCAGTGATTCCGAACCTAACACTGAAGCTTTCTTT

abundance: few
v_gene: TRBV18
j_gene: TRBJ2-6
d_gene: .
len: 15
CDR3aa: CASSPGRSGANVLTF
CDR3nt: TGTGCCAGCTCACCTGGGAGGTCTGGGGCCAACGTCCTGACTTTC

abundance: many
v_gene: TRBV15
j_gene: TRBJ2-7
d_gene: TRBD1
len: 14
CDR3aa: CATSTRTGAYEQYF
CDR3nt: TGTGCCACCAGCACCCGGACAGGAGCCTACGAGCAGTACTTC

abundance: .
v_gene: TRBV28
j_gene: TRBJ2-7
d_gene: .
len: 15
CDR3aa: CASRQKTVRSYEQYF
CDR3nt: TGTGCCAGCAGACAGAAGACAGTGCGCTCCTACGAGCAGTACTTC

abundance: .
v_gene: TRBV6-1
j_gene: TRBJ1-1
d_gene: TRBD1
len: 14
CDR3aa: CASRTGQDNTEAFF
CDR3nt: TGTGCCAGCAGGACCGGACAGGACAACACTGAAGCTTTCTTT

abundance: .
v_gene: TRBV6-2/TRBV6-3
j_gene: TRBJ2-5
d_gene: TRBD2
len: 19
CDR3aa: CASSYFPTSGILFQETQYF
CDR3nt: TGTGCCAGCAGTTACTTTCCGACTAGCGGGATACTGTTCCAAGAGACCCAGTACTTC

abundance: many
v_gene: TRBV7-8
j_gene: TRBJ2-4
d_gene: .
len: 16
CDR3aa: CASSSSGGRAKNIQYF
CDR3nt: TGTGCCAGCAGCTCCTCGGGTGGGAGGGCCAAAAACATTCAGTACTTC

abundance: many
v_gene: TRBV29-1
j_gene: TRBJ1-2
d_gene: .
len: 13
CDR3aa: CSVEVLANYGYTF
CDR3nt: TGCAGCGTTGAAGTCTTGGCCAACTATGGCTACACCTTC

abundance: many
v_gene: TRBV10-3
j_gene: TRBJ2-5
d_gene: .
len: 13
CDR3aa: CAISETIQETQYF
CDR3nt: TGTGCCATCAGTGAGACCATCCAAGAGACCCAGTACTTC

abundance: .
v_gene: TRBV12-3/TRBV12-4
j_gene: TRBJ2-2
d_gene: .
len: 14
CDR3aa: CASTRSENTGELFF
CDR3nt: TGTGCCAGCACCCGTAGCGAGAACACCGGGGAGCTGTTTTTT

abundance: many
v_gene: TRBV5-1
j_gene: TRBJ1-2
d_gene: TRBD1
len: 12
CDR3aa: CASSGTGEGYTF
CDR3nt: TGCGCCAGCAGCGGAACAGGGGAGGGCTACACCTTC

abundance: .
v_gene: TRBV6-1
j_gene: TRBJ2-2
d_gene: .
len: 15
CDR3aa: CASSAAGPYTGELFF
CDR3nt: TGTGCCAGCAGTGCCGCCGGGCCTTACACCGGGGAGCTGTTTTTT

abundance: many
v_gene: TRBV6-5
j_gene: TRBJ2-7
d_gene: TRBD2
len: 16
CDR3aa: CASSYSSPGLAGEQYF
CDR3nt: TGTGCCAGCAGTTACTCGTCACCGGGACTAGCGGGCGAGCAGTACTTC

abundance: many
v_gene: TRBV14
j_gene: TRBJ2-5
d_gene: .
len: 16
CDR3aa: CASSQVRREFGGTQYF
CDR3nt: TGTGCCAGCAGCCAAGTTAGGCGGGAATTTGGGGGGACCCAGTACTTC

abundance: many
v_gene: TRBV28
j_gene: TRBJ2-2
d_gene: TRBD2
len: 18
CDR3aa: CASKGLAGAPGDTGELFF
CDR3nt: TGTGCCAGCAAGGGACTAGCGGGAGCGCCGGGTGACACCGGGGAGCTGTTTTTT

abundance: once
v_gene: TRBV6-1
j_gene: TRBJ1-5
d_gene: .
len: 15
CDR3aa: CASALSGDSNQPQHF
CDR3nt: TGTGCCAGCGCCTTATCAGGGGATAGCAATCAGCCCCAGCATTTT

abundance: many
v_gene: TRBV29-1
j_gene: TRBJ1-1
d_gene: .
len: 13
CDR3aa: CSAARVGVTEAFF
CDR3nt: TGCAGCGCAGCAAGAGTGGGGGTAACTGAAGCTTTCTTT

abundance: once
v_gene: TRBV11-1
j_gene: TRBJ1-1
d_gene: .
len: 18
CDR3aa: CASSKTGSLTPSGAEAFF
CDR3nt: TGTGCCAGCAGCAAAACAGGGAGCCTAACCCCATCAGGCGCTGAAGCTTTCTTT

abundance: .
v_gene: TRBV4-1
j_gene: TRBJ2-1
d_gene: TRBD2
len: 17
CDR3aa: CASSQEYSGKNYNEQFF
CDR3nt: TGCGCCAGCAGCCAAGAATATAGCGGGAAAAATTACAATGAGCAGTTCTTC

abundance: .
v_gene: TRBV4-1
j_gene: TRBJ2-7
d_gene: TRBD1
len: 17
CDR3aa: CASSQGLVTGDPNEQYF
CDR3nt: TGCGCCAGCAGCCAAGGCCTCGTTACAGGGGATCCTAACGAGCAGTACTTC

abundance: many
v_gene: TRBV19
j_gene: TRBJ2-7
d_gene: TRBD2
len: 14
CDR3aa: CASISGEPPYEQYF
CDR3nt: TGTGCCAGTATTAGCGGGGAGCCTCCCTACGAGCAGTACTTC